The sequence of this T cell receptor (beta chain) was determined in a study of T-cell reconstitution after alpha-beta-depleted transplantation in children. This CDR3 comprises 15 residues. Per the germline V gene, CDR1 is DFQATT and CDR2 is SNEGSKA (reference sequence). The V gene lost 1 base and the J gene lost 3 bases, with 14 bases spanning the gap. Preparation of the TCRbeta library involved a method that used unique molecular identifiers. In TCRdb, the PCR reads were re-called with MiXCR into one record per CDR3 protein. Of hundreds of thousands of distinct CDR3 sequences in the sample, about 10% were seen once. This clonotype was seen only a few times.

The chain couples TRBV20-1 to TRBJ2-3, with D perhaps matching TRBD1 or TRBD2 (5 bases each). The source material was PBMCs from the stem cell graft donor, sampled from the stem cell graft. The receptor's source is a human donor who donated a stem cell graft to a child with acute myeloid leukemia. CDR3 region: CSARALGAGTDTQYF. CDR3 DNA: TGCAGTGCTAGAGCCCTCGGGGCGGGTACAGATACGCAGTATTTT.